What follows are 21 T cell receptor beta chains derived from one specimen sequenced in a study of blood T cell repertoires in COVID-19. Libraries were prepared by immunoSEQ multiplex PCR; TCRdb keeps only in-frame clonotypes and omits some of them. The repertoire holds around 260,000 clones, with about 85% as singletons. The sequenced material came from peripheral blood. These TCRs come from a human donor in a cohort sampled during active COVID-19.

The chain is built from TRBV19 and TRBJ2-7; TRBD2 matches at 10 bases. The CDR3 spans 14 residues. J lost 3 bases, V lost 6 bases, and 5 bases had no gene match. Germline CDR1 reads LNHDA; CDR2 reads SQIVND (reference sequence). CDR3 loop: CASSPGLAVYEQYF. CDR3 DNA sequence: TGTGCCAGTAGCCCCGGACTAGCGGTCTACGAGCAGTACTTC. Filled out from reference TRBV19 and TRBJ2-7, the complete variable domain reads DGGITQSPKYLFRKEGQNVTLSCEQNLNHDAMYWYRQDPGQGLRLIYYSQIVNDFQKGDIAEGYSVSREKKESFPLTVTSAQKNPTAFYLCASSPGLAVYEQYFGPGTRLTVT.

The chain combines TRBV19 with TRBJ1-1, with D perhaps TRBD1 (6 bases). This CDR3 has 13 amino acids. In germline, CDR1 is LNHDA, CDR2 SQIVND (reference sequence). The V end was cut by 11 bases, the J end by 2 bases, with 15 bases between. CDR3 sequence: CASNRDFNTEAFF. The CDR3 coding sequence is TGTGCCTCAAACAGGGATTTTAACACTGAAGCTTTCTTT.

V usage is TRBV6-5 and J usage is TRBJ1-1; tentative D call: TRBD1 (6 bases). The CDR3 has 14 amino acids. Germline lookup yields CDR1 MNHEY and CDR2 SVGAGI. V gave up 7 bases and J gave up 2 bases, with 14 bases separating them. The CDR3 reads CASKAGGDNTEAFF. For the CDR3, the DNA is TGTGCCAGCAAGGCGGGGGGCGATAACACTGAAGCTTTCTTT.

The J gene is TRBJ1-4, the V gene TRBV18; 7 bases are shared with TRBD1. The CDR3 runs 13 residues. The junction had 5 bases not matched to a gene; V was cut back by 6 bases and J by 7 bases. Germline V lookup: CDR1 KGHSH, CDR2 LQKENI. This chain's CDR3 is CASSEGGTEKLFF. The CDR3 bases are TGTGCCAGCTCCGAAGGGGGCACTGAAAAACTGTTTTTT.

The chain is built from TRBV14 and TRBJ2-1; unclear D gene. The CDR3 is made up of 13 amino acids. The ends were cut back, 4 bases at V and 4 bases at J, with 8 bases in the middle. Per germline, CDR1 SGHDN and CDR2 FVKESK. The CDR3 reads CASSLQIYNEQFF. For the CDR3, the DNA is TGTGCCAGCAGCCTGCAGATATACAATGAGCAGTTCTTC.

DNA for the CDR3: TGTGCCAGTAGCAGTCTAGATGAGACCCAGTACTTC. This translates into CASSSLDETQYF. The chain combines TRBV19 with TRBJ2-5; D is ambiguous. Germline lookup yields CDR1 LNHDA and CDR2 SQIVND (reference sequence). This CDR3 is 12 amino acids long. V lost 6 bases, J lost 5 bases, and 10 bases lay in between.

The chain uses TRBV21-1 and TRBJ1-2; the DNA was not compared with TRBD1, the D call given in the table. TRBV21-1 is assigned pseudogene status. This CDR3 contains 10 residues. CDR3 region: CATQFYGYTF. The DNA for the CDR3 is TGTGCCACCCAGTTCTATGGCTACACCTTC.

The chain combines TRBV29-1 with TRBJ1-4; D may be TRBD1 (5 bases). V gave up 6 bases and J gave up 5 bases, with 10 bases separating them. The CDR3 extends over 12 amino acids. Germline values: CDR1 SQVTM, CDR2 ANQGSEA. Here the CDR3 reads CSVRGSNEKLFF. CDR3 DNA sequence: TGCAGCGTCCGGGGGAGCAATGAAAAACTGTTTTTT.

The chain is built from TRBV27 and TRBJ1-1; the match to TRBD1 covers 8 bases. The germline V gene has CDR1 MNHEY and CDR2 SMNVEV (reference sequence). V lost 6 bases, J lost 0 bases, and 9 bases stayed unmatched. The CDR3 runs 16 residues. The CDR3 region is CASRGLTGALNTEAFF. In nucleotides, the CDR3 is TGTGCCAGCAGGGGCCTGACAGGGGCACTGAACACTGAAGCTTTCTTT.

The rearrangement uses TRBV7-2 and TRBJ2-5; TRBD1 matches 7 bases. The CDR3 spans 14 residues. In germline, CDR1 is SGHTA, CDR2 FQGNSA. V shed 3 bases and J 5 bases; nucleotides not matched to a gene: 6. CDR3 residues: CASSLRGPWETQYF. As DNA, the CDR3 is TGTGCCAGCAGCTTGAGGGGGCCTTGGGAGACCCAGTACTTC.

V usage is TRBV6-6 and J usage is TRBJ2-7; 12 bases line up with TRBD2. From germline, CDR1 is MNHNY and CDR2 SVGAGI (reference sequence). The ends lost 5 bases at V and 3 bases at J; junction bases unmatched: 11. This CDR3 spans 17 amino acids. CDR3 amino acids: CASSRTSSGRALYEQYF. For the CDR3, the DNA is TGTGCCAGCAGTCGTACCTCTAGCGGGAGGGCCCTCTACGAGCAGTACTTC.

The rearrangement links TRBV12-5 to TRBJ2-2; 11 bases are a match to TRBD2. The ends lost 5 bases at V and 6 bases at J; junction bases unmatched: 14. The CDR3 totals 18 residues. From germline, CDR1 is LGHNT and CDR2 FRNRAP. CDR3 nucleotides: TGTGCTAGTGGTCCTCGGACTAGCGGGCTAGGCGCGGCCGGGGAGCTGTTTTTT. Translation: CASGPRTSGLGAAGELFF.

The chain has TRBV5-1 and TRBJ2-1; 12 bases agree with TRBD2. V lost 0 bases and J lost 4; bases outside the gene matches: 2. Germline CDR1 is SGHRS and CDR2 is YFSETQ. This CDR3 region has 16 residues. CDR3 loop: CASSLETSGRYNEQFF. The CDR3 coding sequence is TGCGCCAGCAGCTTGGAAACTAGCGGGAGGTACAATGAGCAGTTCTTC.

The rearrangement uses TRBV2 and TRBJ1-5, with TRBD1 identical over 9 bases. V trimming: 8 bases; J trimming: 7 bases; junction bases outside the gene matches: 9. Germline lookup yields CDR1 SNHLY and CDR2 FYNNEI. CDR3 length equals 14 residues. The CDR3 nucleotides are TGTGCCAGCCGACAGGGGGAAAATGTGCAGCCCCAGCATTTT. It is translated as CASRQGENVQPQHF.

The chain is built from TRBV18 and TRBJ2-7; the match to TRBD1 covers 8 bases. Germline trimming cut 3 bases from V and 5 bases from J; bases unmatched to any gene: 6. The CDR3 loop spans 14 amino acids. Germline V CDR1 and CDR2: KGHSH, LQKENI. Here the CDR3 reads CASSPRTGTNEQYF. The CDR3 DNA reads TGTGCCAGCTCACCTCGGACAGGGACCAACGAGCAGTACTTC.

J is TRBJ2-6 and V is TRBV2; D unclear. Per the germline V gene, CDR1 is SNHLY and CDR2 is FYNNEI. Trimming left V 1 base short and J 1 base short, with 8 bases between. There are 16 residues in the CDR3. CDR3 in DNA: TGTGCCAGCAGTGAAGGGCCGCTGTCTGGGGCCAACGTCCTGACTTTC. It yields the protein CASSEGPLSGANVLTF.

The V and J genes are TRBV19 and TRBJ2-5, with D possibly TRBD1 on 6 matching bases. The V end was cut by 8 bases, the J end by 5 bases, with 15 bases between. The V gene's germline CDR1 is LNHDA and CDR2 SQIVND (reference sequence). The CDR3 is 13 amino acids. The CDR3 region has the DNA TGTGCCAGTTCAGGGGCAGTAATGGAGACCCAGTACTTC. The encoded protein is CASSGAVMETQYF. Variable domain in full (rest from reference TRBV19 and TRBJ2-5): DGGITQSPKYLFRKEGQNVTLSCEQNLNHDAMYWYRQDPGQGLRLIYYSQIVNDFQKGDIAEGYSVSREKKESFPLTVTSAQKNPTAFYLCASSGAVMETQYFGPGTRLLVL.

This chain uses TRBV24-1 with TRBJ2-3, with D uncertain. Germline CDR1 is KGHDR and CDR2 is SFDVKD. The CDR3 covers 13 residues. V lost 0 bases, J lost 2 bases, and 2 bases lay in between. DNA for the CDR3: TGTGCCACCAGTGATTTGCTCACAGATACGCAGTATTTT. This sequence encodes CATSDLLTDTQYF.

The chain has TRBV7-9 and TRBJ2-4; a weak D match, TRBD2 (6 bases). V was shortened by 4 bases and J by 0 bases, with 7 bases between the two germline ends. Germline-derived CDR1 and CDR2 are SEHNR and FQNEAQ (reference sequence). This CDR3 is built from 14 residues. In DNA, the CDR3 is TGTGCCAGCAGCTCGGGACTAGCCAAAAACATTCAGTACTTC. Amino acids: CASSSGLAKNIQYF.

V usage is TRBV3-1 (or the pseudogene TRBV3-2) and J usage is TRBJ2-7; a possible D gene is TRBD2 (6 bases). The ends were cut back, 1 base at V and 3 bases at J, with 13 bases in the middle. This CDR3 has 15 amino acids. Germline V gene data show CDR1 as LGHDT and CDR2 as YNNKEL (reference sequence). This chain's CDR3 is CASSQGGTGVYEQYF. CDR3 DNA sequence: TGTGCCAGCAGCCAAGGGGGGACTGGAGTCTACGAGCAGTACTTC.

This chain joins TRBV19 and TRBJ2-1; no clear D gene. With 3 bases removed from V and 8 bases from J, the gap between germline ends came to 20 bases. Germline values: CDR1 LNHDA, CDR2 SQIVND (reference sequence). The CDR3 extends over 16 amino acids. The CDR3 nucleotides read TGTGCCAGTAGTATCCCTCAAAACGGAGCAGTGGATGAGCAGTTCTTC. Protein sequence: CASSIPQNGAVDEQFF.